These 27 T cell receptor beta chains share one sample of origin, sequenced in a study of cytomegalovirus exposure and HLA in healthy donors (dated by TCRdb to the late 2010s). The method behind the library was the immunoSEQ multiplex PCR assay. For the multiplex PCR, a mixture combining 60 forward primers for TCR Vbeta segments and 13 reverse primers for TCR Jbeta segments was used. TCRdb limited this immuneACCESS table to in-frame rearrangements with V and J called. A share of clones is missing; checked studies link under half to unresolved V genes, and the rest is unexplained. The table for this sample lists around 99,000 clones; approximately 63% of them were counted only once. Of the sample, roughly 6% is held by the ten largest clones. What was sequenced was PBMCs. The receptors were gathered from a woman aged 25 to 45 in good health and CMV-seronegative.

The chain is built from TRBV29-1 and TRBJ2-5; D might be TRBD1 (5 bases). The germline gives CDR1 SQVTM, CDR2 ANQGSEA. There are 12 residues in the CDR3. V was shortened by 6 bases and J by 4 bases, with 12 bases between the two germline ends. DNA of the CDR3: TGCAGCGTGGACATCAATAGAGAGACCCAGTACTTC. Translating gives CSVDINRETQYF.

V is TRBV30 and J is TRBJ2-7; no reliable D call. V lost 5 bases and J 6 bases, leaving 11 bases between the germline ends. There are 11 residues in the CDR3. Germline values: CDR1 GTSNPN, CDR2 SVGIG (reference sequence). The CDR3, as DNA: TGTGCCTGGGCCGGTGGGCGCGAGCAGTACTTC. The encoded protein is CAWAGGREQYF.

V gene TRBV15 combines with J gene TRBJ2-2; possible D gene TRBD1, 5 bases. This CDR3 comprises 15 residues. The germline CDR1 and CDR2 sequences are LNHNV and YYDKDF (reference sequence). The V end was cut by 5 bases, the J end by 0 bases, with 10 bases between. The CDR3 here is CATSPTVANTGELFF. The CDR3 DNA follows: TGTGCCACCAGCCCGACAGTCGCGAACACCGGGGAGCTGTTTTTT. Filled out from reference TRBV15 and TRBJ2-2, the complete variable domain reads DAMVIQNPRYQVTQFGKPVTLSCSQTLNHNVMYWYQQKSSQAPKLLFHYYDKDFNNEADTPDNFQSRRPNTSFCFLDIRSPGLGDTAMYLCATSPTVANTGELFFGEGSRLTVL.

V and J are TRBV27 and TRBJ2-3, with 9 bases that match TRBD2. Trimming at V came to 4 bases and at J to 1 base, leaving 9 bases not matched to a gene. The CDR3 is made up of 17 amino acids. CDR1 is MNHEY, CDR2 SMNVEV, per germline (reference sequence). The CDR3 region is CASSSSPQRGGTDTQYF. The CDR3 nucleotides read TGTGCCAGCAGTTCTTCCCCTCAGCGGGGGGGCACAGATACGCAGTATTTT.

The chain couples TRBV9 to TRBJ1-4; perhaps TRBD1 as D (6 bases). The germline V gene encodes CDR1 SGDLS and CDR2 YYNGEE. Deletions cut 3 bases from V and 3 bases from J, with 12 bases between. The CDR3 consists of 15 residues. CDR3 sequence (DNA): TGTGCCAGCAGCGGGGGGGGCGCAGCTAATGAAAAACTGTTTTTT. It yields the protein CASSGGGAANEKLFF.

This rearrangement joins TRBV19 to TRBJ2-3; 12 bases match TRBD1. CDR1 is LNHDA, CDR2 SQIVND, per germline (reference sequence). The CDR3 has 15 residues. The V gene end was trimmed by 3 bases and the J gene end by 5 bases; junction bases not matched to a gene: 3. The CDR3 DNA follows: TGTGCCAGTAGTATTGGGACAGGGGGCGTAGATACGCAGTATTTT. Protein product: CASSIGTGGVDTQYF.

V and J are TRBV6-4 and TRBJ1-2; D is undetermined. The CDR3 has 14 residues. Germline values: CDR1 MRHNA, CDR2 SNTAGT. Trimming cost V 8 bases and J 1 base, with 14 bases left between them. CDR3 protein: CASRREALNYGYTF. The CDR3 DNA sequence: TGTGCCAGCCGCCGGGAGGCCCTTAACTATGGCTACACCTTC.

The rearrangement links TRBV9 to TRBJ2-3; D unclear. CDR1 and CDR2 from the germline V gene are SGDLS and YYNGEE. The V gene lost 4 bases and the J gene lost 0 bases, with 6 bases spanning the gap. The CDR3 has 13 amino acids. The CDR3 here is CASSRLSTDTQYF. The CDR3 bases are TGTGCCAGCAGCCGACTCAGCACAGATACGCAGTATTTT.

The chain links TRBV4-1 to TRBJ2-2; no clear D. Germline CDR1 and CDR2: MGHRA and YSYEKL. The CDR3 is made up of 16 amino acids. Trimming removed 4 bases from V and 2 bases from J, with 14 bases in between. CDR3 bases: TGCGCCAGCAGCCGGGCCCCGCACCCTAACACCGGGGAGCTGTTTTTT. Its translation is CASSRAPHPNTGELFF.

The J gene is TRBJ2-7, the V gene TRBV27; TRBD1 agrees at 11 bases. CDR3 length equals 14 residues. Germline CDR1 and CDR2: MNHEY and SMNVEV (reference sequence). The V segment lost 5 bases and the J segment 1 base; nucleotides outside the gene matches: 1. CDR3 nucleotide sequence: TGTGCCAGCAGTAGGGACAGGGGGTCCTACGAGCAGTACTTC. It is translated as CASSRDRGSYEQYF.

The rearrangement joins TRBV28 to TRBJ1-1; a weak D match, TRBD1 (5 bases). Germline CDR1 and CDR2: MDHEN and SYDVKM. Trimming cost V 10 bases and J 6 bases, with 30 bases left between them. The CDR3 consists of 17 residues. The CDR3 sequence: CAISSGGNRPLGAEAFF. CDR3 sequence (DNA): TGTGCCATTTCGTCGGGGGGGAACAGACCCCTAGGCGCTGAAGCTTTCTTT.

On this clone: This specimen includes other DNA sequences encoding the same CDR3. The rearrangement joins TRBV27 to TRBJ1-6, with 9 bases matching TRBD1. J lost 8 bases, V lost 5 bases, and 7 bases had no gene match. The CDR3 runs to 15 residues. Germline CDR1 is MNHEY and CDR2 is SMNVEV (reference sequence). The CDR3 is CASSGNRGPDSPLHF. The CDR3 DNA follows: TGTGCCAGCAGTGGGAACAGGGGGCCAGATTCACCCCTCCACTTT.

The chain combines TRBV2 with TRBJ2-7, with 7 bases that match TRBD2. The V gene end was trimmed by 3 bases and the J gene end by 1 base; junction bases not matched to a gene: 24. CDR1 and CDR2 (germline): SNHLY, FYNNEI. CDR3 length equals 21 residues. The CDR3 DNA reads TGTGCCAGCAGTGACCCAGGGCTAGCGGCCGATAATACTCTGATTTCCTACGAGCAGTACTTC. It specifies CASSDPGLAADNTLISYEQYF. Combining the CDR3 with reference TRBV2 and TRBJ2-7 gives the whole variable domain EPEVTQTPSHQVTQMGQEVILRCVPISNHLYFYWYRQILGQKVEFLVSFYNNEISEKSEIFDDQFSVERPDGSNFTLKIRSTKLEDSAMYFCASSDPGLAADNTLISYEQYFGPGTRLTVT.

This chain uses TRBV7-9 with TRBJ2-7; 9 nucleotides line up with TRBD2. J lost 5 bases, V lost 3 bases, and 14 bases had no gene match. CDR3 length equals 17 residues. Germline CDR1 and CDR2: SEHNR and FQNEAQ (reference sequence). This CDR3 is CASSFSLAGENGDEQYF. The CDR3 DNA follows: TGTGCCAGCAGCTTCAGCTTAGCGGGAGAGAATGGCGACGAGCAGTACTTC.

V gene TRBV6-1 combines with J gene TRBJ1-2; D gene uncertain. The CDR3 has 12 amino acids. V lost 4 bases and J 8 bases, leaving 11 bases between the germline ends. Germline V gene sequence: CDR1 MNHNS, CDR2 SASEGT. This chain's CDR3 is CASSAFTRGYTF. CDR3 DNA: TGTGCCAGCAGTGCCTTTACTAGGGGCTACACCTTC.

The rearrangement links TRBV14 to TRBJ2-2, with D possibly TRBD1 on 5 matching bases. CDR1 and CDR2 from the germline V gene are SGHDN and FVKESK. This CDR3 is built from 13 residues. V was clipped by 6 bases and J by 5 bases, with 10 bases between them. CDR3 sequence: CASSPRVTGELFF. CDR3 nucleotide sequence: TGTGCCAGCAGTCCCAGGGTTACCGGGGAGCTGTTTTTT.

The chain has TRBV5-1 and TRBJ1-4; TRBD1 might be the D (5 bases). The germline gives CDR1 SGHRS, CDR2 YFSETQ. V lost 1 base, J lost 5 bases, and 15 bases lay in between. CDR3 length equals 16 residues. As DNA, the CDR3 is TGCGCCAGCAGCTTGAGTGGGGCAGGGAAGAATGAAAAACTGTTTTTT. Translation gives CASSLSGAGKNEKLFF.

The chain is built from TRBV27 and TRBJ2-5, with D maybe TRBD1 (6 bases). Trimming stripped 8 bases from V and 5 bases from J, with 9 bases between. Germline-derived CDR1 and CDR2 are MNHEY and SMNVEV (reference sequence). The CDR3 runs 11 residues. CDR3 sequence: CASGRGETQYF. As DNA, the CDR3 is TGTGCCAGCGGAAGGGGGGAGACCCAGTACTTC.

The CDR3 here is CASSEQQGAGYGTQYF. The DNA of the CDR3 is TGTGCCAGCAGTGAACAACAGGGAGCTGGGTACGGGACCCAGTACTTC. The chain couples TRBV6-1 to TRBJ2-5; maybe TRBD1 (6 bases). The CDR3 has 16 amino acids. CDR1 and CDR2 (germline): MNHNS, SASEGT. V was cut by 2 bases and J by 7 bases, with 20 bases left in between.

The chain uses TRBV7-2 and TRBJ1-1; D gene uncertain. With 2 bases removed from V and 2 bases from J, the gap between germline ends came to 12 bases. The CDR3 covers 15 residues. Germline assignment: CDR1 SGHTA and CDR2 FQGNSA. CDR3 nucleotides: TGTGCCAGCAGCTTATCGAGGAGACTAAACACTGAAGCTTTCTTT. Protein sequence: CASSLSRRLNTEAFF.

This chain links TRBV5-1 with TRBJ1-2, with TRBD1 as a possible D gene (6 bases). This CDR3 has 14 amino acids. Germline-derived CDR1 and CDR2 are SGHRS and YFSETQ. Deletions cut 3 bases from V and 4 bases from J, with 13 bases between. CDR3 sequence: CASSYPTGLYGYTF. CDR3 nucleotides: TGCGCCAGCAGCTACCCTACAGGGCTCTATGGCTACACCTTC.

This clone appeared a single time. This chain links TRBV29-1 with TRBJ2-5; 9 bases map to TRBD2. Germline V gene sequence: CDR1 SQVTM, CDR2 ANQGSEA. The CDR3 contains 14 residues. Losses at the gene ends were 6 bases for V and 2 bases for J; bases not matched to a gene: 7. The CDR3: CSVGAGGMQETQYF. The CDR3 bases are TGCAGCGTAGGAGCGGGGGGCATGCAAGAGACCCAGTACTTC.

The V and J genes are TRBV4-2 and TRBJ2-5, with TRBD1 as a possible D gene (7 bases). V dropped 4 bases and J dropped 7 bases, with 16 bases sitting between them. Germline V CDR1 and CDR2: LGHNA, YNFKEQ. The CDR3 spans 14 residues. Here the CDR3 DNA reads TGTGCCAGCAGCCCCGCGGGACAGATTGGGACCCAGTACTTC. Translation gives CASSPAGQIGTQYF.

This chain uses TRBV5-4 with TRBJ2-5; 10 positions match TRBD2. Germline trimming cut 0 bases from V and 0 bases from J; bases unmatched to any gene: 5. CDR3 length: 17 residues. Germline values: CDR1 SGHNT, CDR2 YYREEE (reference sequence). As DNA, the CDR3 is TGTGCCAGCAGCTTGGGACTAGCGGGCACCCACCAAGAGACCCAGTACTTC. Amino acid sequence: CASSLGLAGTHQETQYF.

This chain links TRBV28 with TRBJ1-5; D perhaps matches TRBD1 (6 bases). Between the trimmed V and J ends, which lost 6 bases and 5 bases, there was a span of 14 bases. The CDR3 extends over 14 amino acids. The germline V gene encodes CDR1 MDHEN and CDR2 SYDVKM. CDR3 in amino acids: CASRDLRTDQPQHF. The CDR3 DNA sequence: TGTGCCAGCAGGGACCTCAGGACAGATCAGCCCCAGCATTTT.

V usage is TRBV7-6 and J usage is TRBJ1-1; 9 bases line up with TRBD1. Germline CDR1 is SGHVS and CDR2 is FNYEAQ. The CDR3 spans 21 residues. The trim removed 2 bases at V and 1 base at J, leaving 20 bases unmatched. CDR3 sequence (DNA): TGTGCCAGCAGCTTAAGGGGACAGGGATTTGGCGGGCAGTGGAGGAACACTGAAGCTTTCTTT. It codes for CASSLRGQGFGGQWRNTEAFF.

The CDR3 nucleotides read TGCGCCAGCAGAGTGACAGGTGGCTATGGCTACACCTTC. Translating gives CASRVTGGYGYTF. The chain combines TRBV5-1 with TRBJ1-2; D is perhaps TRBD1 (6 bases). This CDR3 has 13 residues. Per the germline V gene, CDR1 is SGHRS and CDR2 is YFSETQ. The ends were cut back, 5 bases at V and 4 bases at J, with 12 bases in the middle.